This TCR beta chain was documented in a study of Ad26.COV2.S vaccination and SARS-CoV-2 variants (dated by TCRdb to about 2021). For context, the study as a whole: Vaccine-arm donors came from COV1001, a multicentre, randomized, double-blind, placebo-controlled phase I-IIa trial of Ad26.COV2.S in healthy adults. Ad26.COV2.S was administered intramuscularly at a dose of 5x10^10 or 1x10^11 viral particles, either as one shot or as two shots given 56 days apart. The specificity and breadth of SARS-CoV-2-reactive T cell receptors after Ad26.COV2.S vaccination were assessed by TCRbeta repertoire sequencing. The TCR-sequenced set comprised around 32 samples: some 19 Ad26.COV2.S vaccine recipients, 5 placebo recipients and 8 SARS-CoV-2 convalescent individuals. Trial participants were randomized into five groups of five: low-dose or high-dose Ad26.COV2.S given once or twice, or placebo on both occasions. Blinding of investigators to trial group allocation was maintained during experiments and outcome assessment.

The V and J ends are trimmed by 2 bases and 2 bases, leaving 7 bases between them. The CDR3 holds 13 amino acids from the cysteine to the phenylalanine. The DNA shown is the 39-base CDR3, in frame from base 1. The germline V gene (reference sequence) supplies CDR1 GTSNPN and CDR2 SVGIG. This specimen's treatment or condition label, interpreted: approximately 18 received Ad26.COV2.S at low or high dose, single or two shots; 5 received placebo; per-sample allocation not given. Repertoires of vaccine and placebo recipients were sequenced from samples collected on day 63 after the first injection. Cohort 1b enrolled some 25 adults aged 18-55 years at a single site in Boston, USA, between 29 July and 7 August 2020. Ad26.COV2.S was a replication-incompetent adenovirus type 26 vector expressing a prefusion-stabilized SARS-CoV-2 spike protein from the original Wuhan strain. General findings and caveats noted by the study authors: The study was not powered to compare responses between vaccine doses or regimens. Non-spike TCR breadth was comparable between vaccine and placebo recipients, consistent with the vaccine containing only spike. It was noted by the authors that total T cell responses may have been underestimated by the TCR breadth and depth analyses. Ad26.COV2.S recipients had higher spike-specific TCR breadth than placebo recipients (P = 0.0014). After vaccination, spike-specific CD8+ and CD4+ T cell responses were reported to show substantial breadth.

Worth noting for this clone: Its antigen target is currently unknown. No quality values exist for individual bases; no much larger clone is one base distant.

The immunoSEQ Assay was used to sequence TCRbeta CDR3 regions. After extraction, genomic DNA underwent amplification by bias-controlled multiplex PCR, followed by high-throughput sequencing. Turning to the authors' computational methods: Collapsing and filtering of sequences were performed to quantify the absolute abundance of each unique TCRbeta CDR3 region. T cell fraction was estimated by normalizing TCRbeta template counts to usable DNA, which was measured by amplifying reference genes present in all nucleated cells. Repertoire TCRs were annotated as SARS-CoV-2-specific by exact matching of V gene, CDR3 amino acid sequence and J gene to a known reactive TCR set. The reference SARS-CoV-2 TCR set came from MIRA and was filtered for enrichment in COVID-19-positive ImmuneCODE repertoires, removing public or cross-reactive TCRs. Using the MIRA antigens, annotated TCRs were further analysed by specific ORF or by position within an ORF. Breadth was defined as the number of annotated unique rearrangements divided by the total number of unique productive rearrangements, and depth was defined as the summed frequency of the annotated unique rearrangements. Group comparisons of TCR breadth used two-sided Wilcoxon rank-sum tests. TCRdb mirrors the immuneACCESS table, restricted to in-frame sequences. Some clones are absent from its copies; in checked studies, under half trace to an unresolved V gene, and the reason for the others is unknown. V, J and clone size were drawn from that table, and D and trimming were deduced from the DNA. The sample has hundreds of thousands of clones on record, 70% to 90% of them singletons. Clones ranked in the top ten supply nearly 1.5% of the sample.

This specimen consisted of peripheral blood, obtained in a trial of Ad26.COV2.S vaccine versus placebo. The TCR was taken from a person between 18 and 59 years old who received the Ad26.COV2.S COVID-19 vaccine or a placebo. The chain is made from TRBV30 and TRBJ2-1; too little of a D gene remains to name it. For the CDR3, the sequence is CAWSLSAYNEQFF. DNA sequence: TGTGCCTGGAGTCTATCTGCCTACAATGAGCAGTTCTTC.